This T cell receptor beta chain was sequenced in a study of CD8+ T cells in alopecia areata. At the level of the study: Treatment comprised oral tofacitinib, 5 to 10 mg twice daily, in treated patients. The study, taken as a whole, reports: The study also sequences resident alphabeta T cells of normal skin in scalp samples. Tofacitinib significantly reduced both scalp clonality and expanded CD8+ clones among the top 100.

Sequencing templates came from extracted RNA that was reverse transcribed into cDNA. Assay: immunoSEQ multiplex PCR; the TCRdb copy retains only in-frame clones and omits some. The table records 180,000 or so clones, 50% to 65% of them present only once. The CDR3 sequence is 15 residues long. Germline CDR1 and CDR2: GTSNPN and SVGIG (reference sequence). The V gene end was trimmed by 5 bases and the J gene end by 11 bases; junction bases not matched to a gene: 14. Specified treatment: oral pan-JAK inhibitor, 5-10 mg twice daily. This clone was found a few times. The antigen is undetermined. V and J are TRBV30 and TRBJ2-1; 11 bases line up with TRBD2. The source of this sequence is a human donor with alopecia areata. The sample was CD8+ T cells sorted from blood, taken at week 24, from a patient treated with tofacitinib. CDR3 protein: CAWGPGLAAEVQQFF. CDR3 bases: TGTGCCTGGGGGCCGGGACTAGCGGCCGAAGTGCAGCAGTTCTTC.